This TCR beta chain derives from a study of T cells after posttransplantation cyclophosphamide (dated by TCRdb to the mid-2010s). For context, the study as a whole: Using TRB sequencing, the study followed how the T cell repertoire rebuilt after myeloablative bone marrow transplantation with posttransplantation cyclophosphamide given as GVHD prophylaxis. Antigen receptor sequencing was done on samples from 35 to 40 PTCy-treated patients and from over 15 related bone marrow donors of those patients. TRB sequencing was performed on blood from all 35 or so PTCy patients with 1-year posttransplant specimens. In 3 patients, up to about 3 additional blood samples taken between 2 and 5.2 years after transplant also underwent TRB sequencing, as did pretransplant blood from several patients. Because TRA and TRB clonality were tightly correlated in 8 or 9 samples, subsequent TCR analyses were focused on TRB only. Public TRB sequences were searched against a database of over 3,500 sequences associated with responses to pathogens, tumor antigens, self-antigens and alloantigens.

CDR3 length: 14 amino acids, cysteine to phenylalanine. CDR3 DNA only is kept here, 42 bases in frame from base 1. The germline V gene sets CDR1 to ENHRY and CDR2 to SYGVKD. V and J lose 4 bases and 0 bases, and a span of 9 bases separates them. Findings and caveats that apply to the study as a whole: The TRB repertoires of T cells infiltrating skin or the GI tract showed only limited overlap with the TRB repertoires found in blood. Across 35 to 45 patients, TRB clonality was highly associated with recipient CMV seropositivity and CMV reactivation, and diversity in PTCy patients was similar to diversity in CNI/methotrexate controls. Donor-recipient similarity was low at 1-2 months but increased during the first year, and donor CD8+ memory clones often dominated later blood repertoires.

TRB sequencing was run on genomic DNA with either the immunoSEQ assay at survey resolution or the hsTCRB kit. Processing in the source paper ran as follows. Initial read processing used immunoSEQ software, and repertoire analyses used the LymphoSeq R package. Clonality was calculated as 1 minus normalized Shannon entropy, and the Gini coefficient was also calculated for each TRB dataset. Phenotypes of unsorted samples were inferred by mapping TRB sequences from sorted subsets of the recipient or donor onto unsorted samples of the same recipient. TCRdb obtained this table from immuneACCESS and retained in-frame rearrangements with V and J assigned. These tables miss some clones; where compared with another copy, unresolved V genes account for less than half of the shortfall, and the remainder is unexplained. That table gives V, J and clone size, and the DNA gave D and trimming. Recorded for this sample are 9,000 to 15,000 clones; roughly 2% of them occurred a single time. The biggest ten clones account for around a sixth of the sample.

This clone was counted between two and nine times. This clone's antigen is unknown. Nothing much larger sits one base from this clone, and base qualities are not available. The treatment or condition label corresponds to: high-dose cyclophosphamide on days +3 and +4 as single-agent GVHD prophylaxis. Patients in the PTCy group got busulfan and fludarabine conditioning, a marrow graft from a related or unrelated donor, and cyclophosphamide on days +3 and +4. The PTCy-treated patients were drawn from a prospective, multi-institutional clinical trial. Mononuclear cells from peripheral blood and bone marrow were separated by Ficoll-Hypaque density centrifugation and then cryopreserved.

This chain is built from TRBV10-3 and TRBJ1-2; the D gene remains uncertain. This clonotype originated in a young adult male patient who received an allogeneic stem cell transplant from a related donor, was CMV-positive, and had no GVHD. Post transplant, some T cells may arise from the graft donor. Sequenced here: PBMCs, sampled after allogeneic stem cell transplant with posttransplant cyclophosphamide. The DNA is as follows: TGTGCCATCAGTGCACCCGGGACTAACTATGGCTACACCTTC. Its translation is CAISAPGTNYGYTF.